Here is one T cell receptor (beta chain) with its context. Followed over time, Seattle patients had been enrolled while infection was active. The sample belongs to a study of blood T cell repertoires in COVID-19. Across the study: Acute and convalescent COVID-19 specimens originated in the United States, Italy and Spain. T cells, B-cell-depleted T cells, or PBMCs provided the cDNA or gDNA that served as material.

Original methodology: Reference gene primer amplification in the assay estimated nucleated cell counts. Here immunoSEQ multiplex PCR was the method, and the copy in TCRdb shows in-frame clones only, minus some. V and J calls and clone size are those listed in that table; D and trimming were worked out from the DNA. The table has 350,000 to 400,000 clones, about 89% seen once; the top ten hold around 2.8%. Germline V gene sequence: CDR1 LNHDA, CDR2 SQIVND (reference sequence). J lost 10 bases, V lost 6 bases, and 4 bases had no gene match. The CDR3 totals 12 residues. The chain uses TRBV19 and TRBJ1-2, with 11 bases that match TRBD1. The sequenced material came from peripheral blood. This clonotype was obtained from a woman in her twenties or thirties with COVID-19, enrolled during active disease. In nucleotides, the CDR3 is TGTGCCAGTAGCGGGACAGGGGGTTTCTACACCTTC. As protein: CASSGTGGFYTF. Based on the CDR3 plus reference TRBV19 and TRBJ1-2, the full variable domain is DGGITQSPKYLFRKEGQNVTLSCEQNLNHDAMYWYRQDPGQGLRLIYYSQIVNDFQKGDIAEGYSVSREKKESFPLTVTSAQKNPTAFYLCASSGTGGFYTFGSGTRLTVV.